This TCR beta chain was documented in a study of cytomegalovirus exposure and HLA in healthy donors. V lost 2 bases and J 8 bases, leaving 4 bases between the germline ends. The CDR3 is made up of 11 amino acids. From germline, CDR1 is MGHDK and CDR2 SYGVNS. Each of the donors was a healthy bone marrow donor. This clone was detected only once. 60 Vbeta and 13 Jbeta primers were used in PCR. The table came from immunoSEQ multiplex PCR; TCRdb's copy has only in-frame clones and leaves some out. The repertoire holds about 170,000 clones, with approximately 78% as singletons. The chain couples TRBV25-1 to TRBJ2-4; unclear D gene. The receptor comes from a woman aged 18-35 years in good health and CMV-seronegative. Sequenced material: PBMCs. In nucleotides, the CDR3 is TGTGCCAGCAGTGAACGGGACATTCAGTACTTC. Residues: CASSERDIQYF.